This TCR beta chain was captured in a study of spatial heterogeneity in lung cancer. Every TCR cDNA molecule bore a unique molecular identifier. MiXCR was run by TCRdb on the 5' RACE reads, yielding one entry per CDR3 protein. The table lists approximately 2,500 distinct CDR3 sequences, roughly 8.5% of them singletons. Time point given: sample taken at primary tumor resection. Donors were some 72 untreated early-stage non-small cell lung cancer patients. No cells were sorted before sequencing. The whole RNA sequenced was extracted from tumor, nontumor lung or frozen PBMC. Ten or more counts support this clonotype. The sequencing here drew on normal lung tissue next to the tumor, taken at surgery. The TCR comes from a female donor with early-stage non-small cell lung cancer.

CDR3 nucleotides: TGTGCCAGCAGTCTACACCCCGTAGGGGGCGCGTATGGCTACACCTTC. Translated: CASSLHPVGGAYGYTF. The V and J genes are TRBV28 and TRBJ1-2, with 7 bases matching TRBD1. CDR1 and CDR2 (germline): MDHEN, SYDVKM. The CDR3 is 16 residues long. V shed 5 bases, J shed 5 bases, and the junction held 14 bases outside the gene matches.